This T cell receptor (beta chain) is drawn from a study of patients and donors after allogeneic stem cell transplantation. This clonotype was detected only a few times. With V trimmed by 3 bases and J by 5 bases, 7 bases remained unmatched. The CDR3 length is 15 residues. Germline V gene data show CDR1 as SNHLY and CDR2 as FYNNEI. TCRdb fed the RT-PCR reads into MiXCR, producing one record per CDR3 protein. The sample has about a million distinct CDR3 sequences, about a sixth seen once. Input material: blood, either unsorted or a sorted T cell fraction (not recorded which). This chain links TRBV2 with TRBJ2-1; the match to TRBD2 covers 7 bases. The source of this sequence is a human donor who was either an allogeneic HSCT recipient or a stem cell or donor lymphocyte infusion donor (not recorded which). It is not recorded whose cells these are; they may come from a transplant donor. CDR3 sequence: CASSEVGGPNNEQFF. The CDR3 DNA is TGTGCCAGCAGTGAGGTGGGAGGGCCCAACAATGAGCAGTTCTTC.